This is a list of T cell receptor beta chains from one sample in a study of blood T cell repertoires in COVID-19. Clones were read by immunoSEQ multiplex PCR, and TCRdb kept only the in-frame ones, dropping some. This table holds approximately 77,000 clones, roughly 80% found once. The sample was peripheral blood. These receptors originate from a woman between 65 and 79 years old with acute or convalescent COVID-19. CDR3s include the opening cysteine and the closing phenylalanine or tryptophan. Fields, in order: CDR3 DNA, CDR3 protein, V gene, D gene, clone size, J gene. The D gene is left open where the match is weak. A row's size may be missing; if present it is once, few, many or a size class.

DNA: TGTGCCAGCAGCAAGAGGGGGTACAATGAGCAGTTCTTC
CDR3: CASSKRGYNEQFF
V: TRBV9
D: NA
size: NA
J: TRBJ2-1

DNA: TGTGCCAGCAGCCGGACAGGAGACTTTAAGTACAACACTGAAGCTTTCTTT
CDR3: CASSRTGDFKYNTEAFF
V: TRBV11-3
D: TRBD1
size: NA
J: TRBJ1-1

DNA: TGCGCCAGCAGCCCGCCCGGGACAGCTCCCTTGGATGGCTACACCTTC
CDR3: CASSPPGTAPLDGYTF
V: TRBV4-1
D: TRBD1
size: NA
J: TRBJ1-2

DNA: TGTGCCAGTACTTCGCTAGCGGGGGGAAACGTAGCCAAAAACATTCAGTACTTC
CDR3: CASTSLAGGNVAKNIQYF
V: TRBV19
D: TRBD2
size: NA
J: TRBJ2-4

DNA: TGTGCCTCATCTGGCCCGGACAGCGGAAAAGGATACACCTTC
CDR3: CASSGPDSGKGYTF
V: TRBV19
D: NA
size: NA
J: TRBJ1-2

DNA: TGTGCCACCAGCAGGGCTAGCGGATACAATGAGCAGTTCTTC
CDR3: CATSRASGYNEQFF
V: TRBV15
D: TRBD2
size: NA
J: TRBJ2-1

DNA: TGTGCCAGTAGTATCCCGGGGGTGGTGGAGACCCAGTACTTC
CDR3: CASSIPGVVETQYF
V: TRBV19
D: NA
size: NA
J: TRBJ2-5

DNA: TGCGCCAGCAACTTGGGGACAGGGGAGTTAGCTAACTATGGCTACACCTTC
CDR3: CASNLGTGELANYGYTF
V: TRBV5-1
D: TRBD1
size: few
J: TRBJ1-2

DNA: TGTGCCAGTAGTATTGGAGGGGGCGGAACTAATGAAAAACTGTTTTTT
CDR3: CASSIGGGGTNEKLFF
V: TRBV19
D: TRBD1
size: NA
J: TRBJ1-4

DNA: TGTGCCAGCAGTGAAGGGACAGGGGGCAAGTACACCATATATTTT
CDR3: CASSEGTGGKYTIYF
V: TRBV6-1
D: TRBD1
size: NA
J: TRBJ1-3

DNA: TGTGCCAGTAGTATGGGACTAGCAAACACCGGGGAGCTGTTTTTT
CDR3: CASSMGLANTGELFF
V: TRBV19
D: TRBD2
size: NA
J: TRBJ2-2

DNA: TGCAGCGTAGCCGGGGGGACAGGCGACTTCGCCCGATCTGGAAACACCATATATTTT
CDR3: CSVAGGTGDFARSGNTIYF
V: TRBV29-1
D: TRBD1
size: NA
J: TRBJ1-3

DNA: TGTGCCAGCAGCGTATCTCCTCTAGCGGGGGAAGAGACCCAGTACTTC
CDR3: CASSVSPLAGEETQYF
V: TRBV9
D: TRBD2
size: NA
J: TRBJ2-5

DNA: TGTGCCAGCAGTTTAGGGACAGGGTATGAGCAGTTCTTC
CDR3: CASSLGTGYEQFF
V: TRBV27
D: TRBD1
size: NA
J: TRBJ2-1

DNA: TGCAGCGTTGAAGATGGGTGGGGGGACCCCAATGAGCAGTTCTTC
CDR3: CSVEDGWGDPNEQFF
V: TRBV29-1
D: NA
size: few
J: TRBJ2-1

DNA: TGTGCCAGCAGCTCTCAGGGAGAGGGGGCACGGCGGCAGTTCTTC
CDR3: CASSSQGEGARRQFF
V: TRBV7-2
D: TRBD1
size: NA
J: TRBJ2-1

DNA: TGTGCCAGTAGTACCCTTATAGCGGGGGCCTACGAGCAGTACTTC
CDR3: CASSTLIAGAYEQYF
V: TRBV19
D: TRBD2
size: once
J: TRBJ2-7

DNA: TGTGCCAGCAGCTGGGACAGGGGATCTCAGCCCCAGCATTTT
CDR3: CASSWDRGSQPQHF
V: TRBV11-2
D: TRBD1
size: NA
J: TRBJ1-5

DNA: TGTGCCAGCACGACCAGATTAAGGGACAGGGTGGGCACCATATATTTT
CDR3: CASTTRLRDRVGTIYF
V: TRBV19
D: TRBD1
size: NA
J: TRBJ1-3

DNA: TGTGCCAGCAGTGTTCCGACTAGCGGGGGTTATGAGCAGTTCTTC
CDR3: CASSVPTSGGYEQFF
V: TRBV27
D: TRBD2
size: once
J: TRBJ2-1

DNA: TGTGCCAGCAGCTTAGTTGGCAGGGAAGCCCCGTACGAGCAGTACTTC
CDR3: CASSLVGREAPYEQYF
V: TRBV7-8
D: NA
size: once
J: TRBJ2-7

DNA: TGTGCCACCAGTGATCCCCCCGGACAGAACTCTGGAAACACCATATATTTT
CDR3: CATSDPPGQNSGNTIYF
V: TRBV24-1
D: NA
size: NA
J: TRBJ1-3

DNA: TGTGCCATCAGCCCGACAGGGAAGGGAGGTGATGAAAAACTGTTTTTT
CDR3: CAISPTGKGGDEKLFF
V: TRBV10-3
D: TRBD1
size: NA
J: TRBJ1-4

DNA: TGTGCCAGCAGCCCACGCCGCCAGGGAATAGACACCGGGGAGCTGTTTTTT
CDR3: CASSPRRQGIDTGELFF
V: TRBV5-4
D: NA
size: NA
J: TRBJ2-2

DNA: TGTGCCAGCATAAAAGGGTCGAAGGGACAGGGGGCTGTCGGCTACACCTTC
CDR3: CASIKGSKGQGAVGYTF
V: TRBV21-1
D: NA
size: NA
J: TRBJ1-2

DNA: TGCGCCAGCAGCTTGGCAGGGGGCTCAGGTCAGCCCCAGCATTTT
CDR3: CASSLAGGSGQPQHF
V: TRBV5-1
D: TRBD1
size: once
J: TRBJ1-5

DNA: TGTGCCAGCAGCTTACGACAGGCCACTGAAGCTTTCTTT
CDR3: CASSLRQATEAFF
V: TRBV7-3
D: NA
size: NA
J: TRBJ1-1

DNA: TGTGCCAGCAGCTTGATAACAGGAGCCCAGCATTTT
CDR3: CASSLITGAQHF
V: TRBV7-2
D: NA
size: NA
J: TRBJ1-5

DNA: TGTGCCAGCAGTTACTATGGGGTGGGGGGCACTGAAGCTTTCTTT
CDR3: CASSYYGVGGTEAFF
V: TRBV6-5
D: NA
size: NA
J: TRBJ1-1

DNA: TGTGCCAGCTCTAGAGAAAGCCGGGGGGATCAGCCCCAGCATTTT
CDR3: CASSRESRGDQPQHF
V: TRBV6-5
D: NA
size: NA
J: TRBJ1-5

DNA: TGTGCCACCAGTGATCCTCGCTGGAGGGGTGGCTACACCTTC
CDR3: CATSDPRWRGGYTF
V: TRBV24-1
D: NA
size: NA
J: TRBJ1-2

DNA: TGTGCCAGCAGCTTCCACGGGGTAGGGACTGAAGCTTTCTTT
CDR3: CASSFHGVGTEAFF
V: TRBV11-2
D: NA
size: few
J: TRBJ1-1

DNA: TGTGCCAGCAGCTCCCACAGGAGATCGGGCGGCTACACCTTC
CDR3: CASSSHRRSGGYTF
V: TRBV7-2
D: NA
size: NA
J: TRBJ1-2

DNA: TGTGCCAGCAGCAAAGTGGCAGAAGACTACGAGCAGTACTTC
CDR3: CASSKVAEDYEQYF
V: TRBV21-1
D: NA
size: once
J: TRBJ2-7

DNA: TGTGCCAGCAGCTTCAGGGGAGGGATTGGGGCCCAGCATTTT
CDR3: CASSFRGGIGAQHF
V: TRBV5-8
D: NA
size: once
J: TRBJ1-5

DNA: TGTGCCAGCAGTTCCTCGGACAGCTATGGCTACACCTTC
CDR3: CASSSSDSYGYTF
V: TRBV3-1/TRBV3-2
D: NA
size: NA
J: TRBJ1-2

DNA: TGTGCCAGCAAAATAGGAGGGCAGGAAGGCTATGGCTACACCTTC
CDR3: CASKIGGQEGYGYTF
V: TRBV6-6
D: NA
size: NA
J: TRBJ1-2